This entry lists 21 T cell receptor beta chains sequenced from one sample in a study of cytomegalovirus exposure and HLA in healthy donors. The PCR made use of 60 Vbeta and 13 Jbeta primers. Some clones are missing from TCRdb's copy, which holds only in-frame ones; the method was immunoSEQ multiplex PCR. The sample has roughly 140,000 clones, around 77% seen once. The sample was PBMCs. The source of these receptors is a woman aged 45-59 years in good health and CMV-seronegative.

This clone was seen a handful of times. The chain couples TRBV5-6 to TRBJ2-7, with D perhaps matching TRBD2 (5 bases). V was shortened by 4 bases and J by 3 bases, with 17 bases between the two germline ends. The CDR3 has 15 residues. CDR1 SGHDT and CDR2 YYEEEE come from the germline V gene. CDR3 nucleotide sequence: TGTGCCAGCAGCCGGTCCCTAGGAGGTTTCTACGAGCAGTACTTC. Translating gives CASSRSLGGFYEQYF.

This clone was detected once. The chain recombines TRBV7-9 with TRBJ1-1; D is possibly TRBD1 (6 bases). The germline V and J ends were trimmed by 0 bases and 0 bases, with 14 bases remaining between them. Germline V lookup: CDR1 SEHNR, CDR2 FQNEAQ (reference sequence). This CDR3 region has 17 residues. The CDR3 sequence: CASSLAQGMRMNTEAFF. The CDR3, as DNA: TGTGCCAGCAGCTTAGCGCAGGGGATGAGAATGAACACTGAAGCTTTCTTT.

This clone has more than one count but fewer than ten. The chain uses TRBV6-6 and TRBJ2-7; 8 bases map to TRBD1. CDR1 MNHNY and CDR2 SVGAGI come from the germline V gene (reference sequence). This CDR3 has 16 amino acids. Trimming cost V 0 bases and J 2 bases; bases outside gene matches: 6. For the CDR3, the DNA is TGTGCCAGCAGTTACTCCCCGACAGGGGTCCCCTACGAGCAGTACTTC. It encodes CASSYSPTGVPYEQYF.

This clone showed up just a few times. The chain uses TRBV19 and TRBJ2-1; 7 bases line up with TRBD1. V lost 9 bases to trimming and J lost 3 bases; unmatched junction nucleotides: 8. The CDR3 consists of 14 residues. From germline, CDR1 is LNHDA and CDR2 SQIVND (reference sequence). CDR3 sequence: CASRSGGVYNEQFF. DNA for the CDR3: TGTGCCAGCCGGTCAGGGGGTGTCTACAATGAGCAGTTCTTC.

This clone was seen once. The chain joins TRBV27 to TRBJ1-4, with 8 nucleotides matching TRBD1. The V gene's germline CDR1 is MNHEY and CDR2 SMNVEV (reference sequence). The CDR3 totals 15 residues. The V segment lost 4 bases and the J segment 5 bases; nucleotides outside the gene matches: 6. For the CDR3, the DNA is TGTGCCAGCAGTTCCCCGGGACAGGAAAATGAAAAACTGTTTTTT. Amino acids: CASSSPGQENEKLFF. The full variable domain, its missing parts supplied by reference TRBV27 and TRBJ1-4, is EAQVTQNPRYLITVTGKKLTVTCSQNMNHEYMSWYRQDPGLGLRQIYYSMNVEVTDKGDVPEGYKVSRKEKRNFPLILESPSPNQTSLYFCASSSPGQENEKLFFGSGTQLSVL.

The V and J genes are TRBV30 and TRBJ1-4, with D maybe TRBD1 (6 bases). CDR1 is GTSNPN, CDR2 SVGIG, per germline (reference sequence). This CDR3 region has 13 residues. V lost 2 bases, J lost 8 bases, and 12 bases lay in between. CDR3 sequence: CAWSMGGGEKLFF. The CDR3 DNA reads TGTGCCTGGAGTATGGGAGGGGGGGAAAAACTGTTTTTT.

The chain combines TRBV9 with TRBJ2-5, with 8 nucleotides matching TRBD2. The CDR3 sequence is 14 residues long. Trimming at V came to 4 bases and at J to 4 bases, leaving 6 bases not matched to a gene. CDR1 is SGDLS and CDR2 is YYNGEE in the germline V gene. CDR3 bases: TGTGCCAGCAGCCCGGGGGGGGGAGCAGAGACCCAGTACTTC. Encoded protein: CASSPGGGAETQYF.

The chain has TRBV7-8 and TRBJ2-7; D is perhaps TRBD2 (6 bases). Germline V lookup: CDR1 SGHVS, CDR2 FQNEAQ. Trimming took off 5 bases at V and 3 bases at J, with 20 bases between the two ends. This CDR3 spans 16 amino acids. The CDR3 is CASSARRVPNYYEQYF. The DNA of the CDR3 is TGTGCCAGCAGCGCCAGGAGGGTGCCGAACTACTACGAGCAGTACTTC.

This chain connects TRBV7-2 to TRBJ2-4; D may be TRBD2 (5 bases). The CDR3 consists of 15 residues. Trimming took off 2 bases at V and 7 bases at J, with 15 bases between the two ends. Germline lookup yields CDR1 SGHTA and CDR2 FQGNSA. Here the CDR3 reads CASSLRGLAGNIQYF. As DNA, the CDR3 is TGTGCCAGCAGCTTAAGAGGTCTAGCCGGGAACATTCAGTACTTC.

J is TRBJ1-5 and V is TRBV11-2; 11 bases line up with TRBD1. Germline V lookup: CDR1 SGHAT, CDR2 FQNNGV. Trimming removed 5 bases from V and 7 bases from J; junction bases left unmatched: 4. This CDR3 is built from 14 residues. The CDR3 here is CASSGQGAGQPQHF. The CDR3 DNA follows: TGTGCCAGCAGCGGACAGGGGGCTGGGCAGCCCCAGCATTTT.

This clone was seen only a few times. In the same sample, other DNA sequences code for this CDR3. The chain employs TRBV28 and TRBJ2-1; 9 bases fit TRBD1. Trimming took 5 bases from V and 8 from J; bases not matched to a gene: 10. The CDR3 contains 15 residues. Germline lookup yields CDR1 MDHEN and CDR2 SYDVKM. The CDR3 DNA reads TGTGCCAGCAGTCCGGGGGACAGGGTCCGTCATGAGCAGTTCTTC. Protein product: CASSPGDRVRHEQFF.

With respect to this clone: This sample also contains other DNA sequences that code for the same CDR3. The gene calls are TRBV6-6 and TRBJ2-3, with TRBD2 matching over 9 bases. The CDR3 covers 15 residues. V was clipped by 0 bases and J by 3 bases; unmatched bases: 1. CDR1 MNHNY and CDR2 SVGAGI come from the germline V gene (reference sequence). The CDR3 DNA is TGTGCCAGCAGTTACTCGAGCGGGGGGACAGATACGCAGTATTTT. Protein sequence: CASSYSSGGTDTQYF.

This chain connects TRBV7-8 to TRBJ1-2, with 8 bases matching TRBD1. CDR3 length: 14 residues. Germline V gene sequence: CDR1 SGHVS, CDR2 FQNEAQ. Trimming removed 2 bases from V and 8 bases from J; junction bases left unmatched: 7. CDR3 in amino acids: CASSLFRQGRGYTF. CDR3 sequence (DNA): TGTGCCAGCAGCTTATTTAGACAGGGGCGCGGCTACACCTTC. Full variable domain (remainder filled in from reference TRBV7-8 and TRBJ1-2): GAGVSQSPRYKVAKRGQDVALRCDPISGHVSLFWYQQALGQGPEFLTYFQNEAQLDKSGLPSDRFFAERPEGSVSTLKIQRTQQEDSAVYLCASSLFRQGRGYTFGSGTRLTVV.

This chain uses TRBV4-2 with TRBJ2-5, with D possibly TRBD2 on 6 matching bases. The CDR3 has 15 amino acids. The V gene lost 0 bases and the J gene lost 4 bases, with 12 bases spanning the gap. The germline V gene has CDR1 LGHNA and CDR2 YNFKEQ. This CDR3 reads CASSQEMGGPETQYF. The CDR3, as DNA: TGTGCCAGCAGCCAAGAAATGGGGGGTCCAGAGACCCAGTACTTC.

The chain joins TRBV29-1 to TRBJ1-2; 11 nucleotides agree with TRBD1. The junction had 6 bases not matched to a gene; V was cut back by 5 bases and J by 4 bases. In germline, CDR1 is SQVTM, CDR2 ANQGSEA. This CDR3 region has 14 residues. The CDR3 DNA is TGCAGCGTTAGTTGGACAGGGGGCGGCTATGGCTACACCTTC. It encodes CSVSWTGGGYGYTF.

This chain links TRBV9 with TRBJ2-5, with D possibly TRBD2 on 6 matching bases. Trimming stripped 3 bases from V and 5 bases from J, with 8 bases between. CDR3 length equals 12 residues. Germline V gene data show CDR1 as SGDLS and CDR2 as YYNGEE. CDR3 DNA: TGTGCCAGCAGCGCTGGGGGGGAGACCCAGTACTTC. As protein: CASSAGGETQYF.

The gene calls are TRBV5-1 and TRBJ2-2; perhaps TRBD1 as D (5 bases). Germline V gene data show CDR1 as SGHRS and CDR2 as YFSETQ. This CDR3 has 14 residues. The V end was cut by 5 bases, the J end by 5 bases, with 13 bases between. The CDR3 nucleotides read TGCGCCAGCAGGCTCAGGACAACAACCGGGGAGCTGTTTTTT. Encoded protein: CASRLRTTTGELFF. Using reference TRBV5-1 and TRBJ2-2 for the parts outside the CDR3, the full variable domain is KAGVTQTPRYLIKTRGQQVTLSCSPISGHRSVSWYQQTPGQGLQFLFEYFSETQRNKGNFPGRFSGRQFSNSRSEMNVSTLELGDSALYLCASRLRTTTGELFFGEGSRLTVL.

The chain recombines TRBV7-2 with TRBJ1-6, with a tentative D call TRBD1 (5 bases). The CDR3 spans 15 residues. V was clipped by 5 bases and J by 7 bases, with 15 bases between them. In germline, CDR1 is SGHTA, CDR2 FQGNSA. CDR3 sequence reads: CASSPFAGLNSPLHF. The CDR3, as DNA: TGTGCCAGCAGCCCCTTTGCAGGGTTAAATTCACCCCTCCACTTT.

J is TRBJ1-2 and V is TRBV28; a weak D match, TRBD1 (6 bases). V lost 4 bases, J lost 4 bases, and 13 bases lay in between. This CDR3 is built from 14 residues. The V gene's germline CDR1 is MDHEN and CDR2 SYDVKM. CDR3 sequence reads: CASSSGQYTYGYTF. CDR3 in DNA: TGTGCCAGCAGTTCCGGACAGTATACCTATGGCTACACCTTC.

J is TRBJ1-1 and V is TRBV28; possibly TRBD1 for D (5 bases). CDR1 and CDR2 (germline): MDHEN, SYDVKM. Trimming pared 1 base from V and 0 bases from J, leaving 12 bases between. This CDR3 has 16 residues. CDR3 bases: TGTGCCAGCAGTTTATTCCGATTGGGGCTGAACACTGAAGCTTTCTTT. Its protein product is CASSLFRLGLNTEAFF. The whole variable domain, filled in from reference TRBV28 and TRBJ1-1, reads DVKVTQSSRYLVKRTGEKVFLECVQDMDHENMFWYRQDPGLGLRLIYFSYDVKMKEKGDIPEGYSVSREKKERFSLILESASTNQTSMYLCASSLFRLGLNTEAFFGQGTRLTVV.

As DNA, the CDR3 is TGTGCCAGCAGCCCACCCGGTCGGGAGACCCAGTACTTC. It yields the protein CASSPPGRETQYF. V and J are TRBV28 and TRBJ2-5; D not certain. V gave up 6 bases and J gave up 5 bases, with 13 bases separating them. Germline V gene data show CDR1 as MDHEN and CDR2 as SYDVKM. CDR3 size: 13 residues.